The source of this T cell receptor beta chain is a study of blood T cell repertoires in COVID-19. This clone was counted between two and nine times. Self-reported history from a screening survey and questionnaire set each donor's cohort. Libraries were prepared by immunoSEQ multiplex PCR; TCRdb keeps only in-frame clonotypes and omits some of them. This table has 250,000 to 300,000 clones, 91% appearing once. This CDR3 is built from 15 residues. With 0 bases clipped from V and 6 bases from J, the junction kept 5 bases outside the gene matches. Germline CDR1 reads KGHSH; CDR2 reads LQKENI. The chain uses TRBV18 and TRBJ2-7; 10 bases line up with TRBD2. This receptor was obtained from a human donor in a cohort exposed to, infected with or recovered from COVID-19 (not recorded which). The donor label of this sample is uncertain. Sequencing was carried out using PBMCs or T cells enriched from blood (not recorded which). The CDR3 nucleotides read TGTGCCAGCTCACCACCGAGCGGGGGGGCCAGCGAGCAGTACTTC. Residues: CASSPPSGGASEQYF.